This TCR beta chain was observed in a study of T cells in Graves' hyperthyroidism and ophthalmopathy (dated 2019 in TCRdb). The study in broad terms: Peripheral blood samples were taken at the time of initial diagnosis, prior to any treatment. A discovery cohort of roughly 100 patients, approximately 44 with Graves' ophthalmopathy and 55 to 60 with stable Graves' hyperthyroidism, was used to find distinguishing TCR V-J signatures. Whether ophthalmopathy could be predicted prospectively was tested in an independent validation cohort made up of under 20 hyperthyroidism patients plus 17 patients who later progressed to ophthalmopathy. The roughly 91 discovery patients were randomly split 7:3 into training and test sets. In addition, the study compared T-cell repertoires in thyroid tissue and in blood from six Graves' hyperthyroidism patients. Once sampling was done, hyperthyroidism patients were given methimazole at a starting dose of 30 mg daily, whereas ophthalmopathy patients were given high-dose intravenous methylprednisolone. The paper reports TCR Vbeta CDR3 sequencing of approximately 140 peripheral blood samples: 43 ophthalmopathy, under 80 hyperthyroidism and 17 progressor patients.

Ophthalmopathy patients had moderately to severely active disease, Clinical Activity Score of at least 3, NOSPECS grade of at least 4, and duration under 3 months. Any patient with an uncontrolled infection, another autoimmune disease, pregnancy or lactation was excluded. Diagnoses were established on the basis of clinical symptoms, serum thyroxine and TRAb, thyroid ultrasound, and orbital computed tomography. PBMCs were isolated from about 9.1 ml of fresh peripheral blood by Ficoll-Paque density gradient centrifugation. Total RNA was extracted using Trizol reagent, and RNA quality was assessed on an Agilent 2100 Bioanalyzer. TCR beta CDR3 regions were amplified from RNA transcripts. The TCR CDR3 was subjected to a first round of RT-PCR using the HTBI primer set and the Qiagen OneStep RT-PCR kit. Libraries were constructed in a second round of multiplex PCR, after which size selection and purification were performed. The libraries were sequenced on an Illumina HiSeq2000 using paired-end 100 bp reads. In the authors' own workflow: SOAPnuke was used to process the raw data, removing reads that contained adapters or uncalled bases, had a mean Phred below 15, or lacked an exact match to the constant primer or identifier. COPE v1.2.5 was used to merge the high-quality paired reads, and each unique nucleotide sequence was defined as a clonotype. MiTCR v1.1 was used to align clonotypes to the IMGT TRBV, TRBD and TRBJ reference segments. Analysis was restricted to V-J combinations with a frequency above 0.0001, which covered 99.2% of repertoires. The TCS score was defined as the ratio of F50 (clonal expansion) to E x V (chaos), calculated using BLOSUM62-based TCRdist between CDR3 peptides within each V-J. Welch's t-statistics and random forest reduced around 510 V-J features to roughly 13, which were used in a naive Bayes classifier (R e1071). The Morisita-Horn index was used to measure how similar the thyroid and blood repertoires were. In TCRdb, the public reads were trimmed at Q25 with fastp and aligned with MiXCR, with productive beta chains retained. Each entry is one CDR3 protein sequence, shown with its most common DNA and genes. None of the V and J calls come from the authors' own analysis; TCRdb made them. This sample comprises hundreds of thousands of distinct CDR3 sequences, approximately 14% of them detected only once. The top ten clonotypes cover approximately 4.2% of the sample.

The germline V gene specifies MNHEY as CDR1 and SVGAGI as CDR2. V is cut by 4 bases and J by 6 bases, and the space between the germline ends is 18 bases. The CDR3 measures 15 amino acids from cysteine to phenylalanine. The only DNA kept is the CDR3, 45 bases in frame from the first base. Broader findings and caveats from the paper: Blood samples also contained most of the expanded thyroid clonotypes (frequency above 0.001), which suggests that blood repertoires may reflect thyroid immune responses. A model built on a 13 V-J signature distinguished ophthalmopathy from stable hyperthyroidism, reaching around 88% sensitivity and around 81% specificity in cross-validation and 80%/75% in testing. In validation, the model predicted progression to ophthalmopathy with 55% to 71% sensitivity and less than 75% specificity, a median of 6.5 months before onset. No statistical method was used to fix the sample size in advance, and group allocation was not hidden from the investigators.

This clonotype showed up many times. Which antigen it targets is not known. No much larger clonotype is one base removed from it; base qualities were not supplied. The sample taken for sequencing was blood. The V and J genes are TRBV6-5 and TRBJ1-1; a weak D assignment points to TRBD1 (6 bases agree). The receptor was isolated from a woman aged 40 to 49 with Graves' ophthalmopathy. The base sequence is TGTGCCAGCAGTTGGGATATAGGGGGGCGGGCTGAAGCTTTCTTT. It specifies CASSWDIGGRAEAFF.